These T cell receptor beta chains were read from a single sample in a study of vaccination and CD4 T cells after COVID-19. MiXCR, run by TCRdb on the PCR reads, gives a single entry per CDR3 protein. Counted here are around 17,000 distinct CDR3 sequences, around 35% occurring once; the ten biggest clones make up roughly an eighth. What these receptors recognize is not known. The sample comprised CD4+ T cells from blood, cultured in vitro. These receptors were obtained from a human donor who had recovered from COVID-19. Each CDR3 is given with its conserved first and last residue. The D gene is left open where the match is weak. The size entry is marked missing in some rows and otherwise reads once, few, many or a size class.

- TRBJ2-7 TRBV28 - CASSPPSRGYYEQYF TGTGCCAGCAGTCCACCCTCCAGGGGATACTACGAGCAGTACTTC
- TRBJ1-1 TRBV24-1 - CATSGGNTEAFF TGTGCCACCAGTGGAGGGAACACTGAAGCTTTCTTT
- TRBJ2-7 TRBV28 - CASLSNYEQYF TGTGCCAGCTTGAGCAATTACGAGCAGTACTTC
TRBD1 TRBJ1-2 TRBV6-2/TRBV6-3 few CASRIPGQAFRSGYTF TGTGCCAGCAGGATCCCGGGACAGGCGTTTCGTTCGGGCTACACCTTC
- TRBJ2-1 TRBV5-4 - CASSYFWGYNEQFF TGTGCCAGCAGCTATTTTTGGGGTTACAATGAGCAGTTCTTC
- TRBJ2-7 TRBV11-2 few CASSYSPIRHEQYF TGTGCCAGCAGCTATAGTCCTATCAGGCACGAGCAGTACTTC
- TRBJ1-5 TRBV12-3/TRBV12-4 - CASTGSRYQPQHF TGTGCCAGCACGGGGTCGCGATATCAGCCCCAGCATTTT
- TRBJ2-2 TRBV18 - CASSPGQVGTGELFF TGTGCCAGCTCACCAGGGCAGGTCGGCACCGGGGAGCTGTTTTTT
- TRBJ1-2 TRBV29-1 - CSFRQANYGYTF TGCAGCTTTCGACAGGCGAACTATGGCTACACCTTC
- TRBJ1-2 TRBV10-3 few CAISEGQGTNYGYTF TGTGCCATCAGTGAGGGGCAGGGGACGAACTATGGCTACACCTTC